This T cell receptor (beta chain) was retrieved from a study of T cells in Graves' hyperthyroidism and ophthalmopathy (dated by TCRdb to the late 2010s). Looking at the study overall: Peripheral blood was sampled at the time of initial diagnosis, prior to any treatment. Prospective prediction of ophthalmopathy was tested in an independent validation cohort consisting of roughly 20 hyperthyroidism patients and some 16 patients who later progressed to ophthalmopathy. In addition, the study compared T-cell repertoires in thyroid tissue and in blood from about 6 Graves' hyperthyroidism patients. TCR V-J signatures able to tell the groups apart were searched for in a discovery cohort of around 95 patients, of whom over 40 had Graves' ophthalmopathy and 55 to 65 had stable Graves' hyperthyroidism. Once sampling was done, hyperthyroidism patients were given methimazole at a starting dose of 30 mg daily, whereas ophthalmopathy patients were given high-dose intravenous methylprednisolone. TCR Vbeta CDR3 sequencing of roughly 140 peripheral blood samples (roughly 41 ophthalmopathy, 75 to 80 hyperthyroidism and approximately 17 progressor patients) is reported in the paper. The 75 to 100 discovery patients were randomly split 7:3 into training and test sets. The study at large found these results: Sample size was not statistically predetermined, and blinding of investigators to group allocation was not performed. In validation, progression to ophthalmopathy was predicted by the model with around 70% sensitivity and around 76% specificity, a median of around 5.9 months before onset. Most expanded thyroid clonotypes (frequency above 0.001) were also detected in blood, suggesting blood repertoires may reflect thyroid immune responses. In cross-validation, a model built on a 13 V-J signature told ophthalmopathy apart from stable hyperthyroidism with 85% to 90% sensitivity and around 84% specificity, and in testing the same model reached 80%/75%.

The trim is 2 bases for V and 4 bases for J, with a gap of 12 bases between the germline ends. CDR1 and CDR2 (MNHEY, SMNVEV) derive from the germline V gene (reference sequence). The CDR3, from cysteine to phenylalanine, totals 14 residues. Just the 42-base CDR3 DNA is kept, in frame starting at base 1. Stable Graves' hyperthyroidism was defined as the absence of progression to ophthalmopathy over 18 months of follow-up. The hyperthyroidism patients were between 18 and 65 years old and newly diagnosed, with a disease duration of less than 2 months. Any patient with an uncontrolled infection, another autoimmune disease, pregnancy or lactation was excluded. Diagnoses relied on clinical symptoms, serum thyroxine and TRAb, thyroid ultrasound and orbital computed tomography. PBMCs were separated from under 12 ml of fresh peripheral blood using Ficoll-Paque density gradient centrifugation. Trizol reagent was used to extract total RNA, and RNA quality was then checked on an Agilent 2100 Bioanalyzer.

This clonotype was recorded at least ten times. Its cognate antigen has yet to be identified. Base-call qualities are not available, and no considerably larger clone is one nucleotide away. The TCR beta CDR3 regions were amplified from RNA transcripts. For the first round of RT-PCR on the TCR CDR3, the HTBI primer set was used together with the Qiagen OneStep RT-PCR kit. Libraries were constructed in a second round of multiplex PCR, after which size selection and purification were carried out. Sequencing of the libraries was done on an Illumina HiSeq2000 using paired-end 100 bp reads. Concerning the study's data processing: SOAPnuke was used to process the raw data, with reads discarded if the reads contained adapters or uncalled bases, had a mean Phred below 15, or lacked an exact constant-primer or identifier match. COPE v1.2.5 was used to merge high-quality paired reads, and clonotypes were defined as unique nucleotide sequences. MiTCR v1.1 was used to align clonotypes to the IMGT TRBV, TRBD and TRBJ reference segments. The analysis was restricted to V-J combinations with a frequency above 0.0001, which together covered 99% to 99.2% of the repertoires. The TCS score was defined as the ratio of F50 (clonal expansion) to E x V (chaos), calculated using BLOSUM62-based TCRdist between CDR3 peptides within each V-J. Welch's t-statistics and random forest reduced just over 500 V-J features to roughly 13, which were used in a naive Bayes classifier (R e1071). TCRdb itself trimmed the public reads at Q25 with fastp, ran MiXCR and retained productive beta chains. Rows with a matching CDR3 protein are joined into one entry that keeps the most common DNA and genes. The V and J calls and clone size come from TCRdb's table, not from the authors' own analysis. The sample table shows a few hundred thousand distinct CDR3 sequences, and approximately 14% are seen once. Around an eighth of the sample goes to the ten largest clones.

Sample: blood. The receptor's source is a woman younger than 30 with Graves' hyperthyroidism. Recombination joined TRBV27 with TRBJ2-7; TRBD2 is a possible D gene, resting on 5 matching bases. The CDR3 region has the sequence CASSLMAPGYEQYF. The bases are TGTGCCAGCAGTTTAATGGCCCCGGGGTACGAGCAGTACTTC.